These T cell receptor beta chains were read from a single sample in a study of T-cell memory formation after mild COVID-19. From the 5' RACE reads, TCRdb called clonotypes with MiXCR, one entry per CDR3 protein. The table shows about 110,000 distinct CDR3 sequences, with more than 15% occurring only once. The sequenced sample consisted of PBMCs or a T cell subset sorted from them (not recorded which). The receptors were sampled from an adult woman who had mild COVID-19 (a few samples of this study predate the infection). Cell type and time point are not known. The CDR3 runs from the conserved cysteine through the conserved F or W.

J gene: TRBJ2-1
V gene: TRBV11-3
CDR3 protein: CASSSYREAEVDEQFF

J gene: TRBJ1-1
V gene: TRBV7-2
CDR3 protein: CASSLVRQAFF

J gene: TRBJ2-1
V gene: TRBV7-9
CDR3 protein: CASSSTDRAYNEQFF

J gene: TRBJ2-1
V gene: TRBV7-9
CDR3 protein: CASSPPSTNEQFF

J gene: TRBJ2-7
V gene: TRBV5-1
CDR3 protein: CASSDYYEQYF

J gene: TRBJ2-2
V gene: TRBV7-8
CDR3 protein: CASSLYPRDLMNGELFF

J gene: TRBJ2-5
V gene: TRBV13
CDR3 protein: CASSLWSAETQYF

J gene: TRBJ1-1
V gene: TRBV4-1
CDR3 protein: CASSQGYLRDRGFLNTEAFF

J gene: TRBJ2-3
V gene: TRBV9
CDR3 protein: CASSQGGSSTDTQYF

J gene: TRBJ2-1
V gene: TRBV27
CDR3 protein: CASSLHPSSYNEQFF

J gene: TRBJ2-1
V gene: TRBV7-9
CDR3 protein: CASSLRTSAEQFF

J gene: TRBJ2-1
V gene: TRBV6-5
CDR3 protein: CASRPAGGGYNEQFF

J gene: TRBJ2-3
V gene: TRBV19
CDR3 protein: CASSIVGTRGADTQYF

J gene: TRBJ2-1
V gene: TRBV12-3/TRBV12-4
CDR3 protein: CASSFADRGDEQFF

J gene: TRBJ2-7
V gene: TRBV30
CDR3 protein: CAWSVASWEQYF

J gene: TRBJ1-5
V gene: TRBV19
CDR3 protein: CASSTSVLQPQHF

J gene: TRBJ1-1
V gene: TRBV12-3/TRBV12-4
CDR3 protein: CASSLEATNTEAFF

J gene: TRBJ2-1
V gene: TRBV5-5
CDR3 protein: CASSFPGVAYTSMSYNEQFF

J gene: TRBJ2-1
V gene: TRBV4-3
CDR3 protein: CASSQDHETSAYNEQFF

J gene: TRBJ2-7
V gene: TRBV6-6
CDR3 protein: CASSYSRDTPKYEQYF

J gene: TRBJ2-5
V gene: TRBV12-3/TRBV12-4
CDR3 protein: CASSFLAGASTQYF

J gene: TRBJ2-1
V gene: TRBV20-1
CDR3 protein: CSARERENEQFF

J gene: TRBJ1-5
V gene: TRBV12-3/TRBV12-4
CDR3 protein: CASEMGGGPQHF

J gene: TRBJ2-3
V gene: TRBV27
CDR3 protein: CASSFGGSDTQYF

J gene: TRBJ1-1
V gene: TRBV7-9
CDR3 protein: CASSHTGQGYTEAFF

J gene: TRBJ1-1
V gene: TRBV6-5
CDR3 protein: CASSLTQRRTEAFF

J gene: TRBJ2-7
V gene: TRBV11-3
CDR3 protein: CASSPRTGGLFSYEQYF

J gene: TRBJ2-1
V gene: TRBV4-2
CDR3 protein: CASSQDRSWDSYNEQFF

J gene: TRBJ2-2
V gene: TRBV15
CDR3 protein: CATTGTGTGELFF

J gene: TRBJ2-7
V gene: TRBV19
CDR3 protein: CASSTGTGAFEQYF

J gene: TRBJ2-7
V gene: TRBV20-1
CDR3 protein: CSARAPRSSYEQYF

J gene: TRBJ2-1
V gene: TRBV7-2
CDR3 protein: CASSSGTSLPSEQFF

J gene: TRBJ1-2
V gene: TRBV3-1
CDR3 protein: CASSQTEHANYGYTF

J gene: TRBJ2-2
V gene: TRBV19
CDR3 protein: CASTETGTNTGELFF

J gene: TRBJ1-2
V gene: TRBV2
CDR3 protein: CASSDRPQGQTYGYTF

J gene: TRBJ1-1
V gene: TRBV4-1
CDR3 protein: CASSQDRQGQNTEAFF

J gene: TRBJ2-2
V gene: TRBV7-7
CDR3 protein: CATRGQSNTGELFF

J gene: TRBJ2-1
V gene: TRBV2
CDR3 protein: CASSVLASSYNEQFF

J gene: TRBJ2-3
V gene: TRBV5-1
CDR3 protein: CASSSQDREGTDTQYF

J gene: TRBJ2-1
V gene: TRBV4-3
CDR3 protein: CASSQGTGSYNEQFF

J gene: TRBJ2-2
V gene: TRBV7-9
CDR3 protein: CASSPGASGHTGELFF